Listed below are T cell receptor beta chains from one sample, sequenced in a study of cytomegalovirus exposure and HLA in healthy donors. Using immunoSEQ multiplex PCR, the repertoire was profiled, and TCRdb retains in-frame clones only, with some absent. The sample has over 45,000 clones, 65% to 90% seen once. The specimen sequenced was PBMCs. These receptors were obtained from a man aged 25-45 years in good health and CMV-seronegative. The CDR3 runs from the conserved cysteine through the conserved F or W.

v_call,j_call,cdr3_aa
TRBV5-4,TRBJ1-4,CASSFSTGGNEKLFF
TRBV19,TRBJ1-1,CASSMQAEAFF
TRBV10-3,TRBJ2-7,CASAQGTGVLYEQYF
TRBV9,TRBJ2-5,CASSVGGGGAGLKETQYF
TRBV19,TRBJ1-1,CASSIGGYLNTEAFF
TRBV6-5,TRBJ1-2,CASSRTAGEGGYTF
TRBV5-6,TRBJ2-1,CASSSDRGLNNEQFF
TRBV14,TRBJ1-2,CASSQDPGGLYGYTF
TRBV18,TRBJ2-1,CASSPQLIESSYNEQFF
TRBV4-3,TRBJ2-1,CASSQDGLADSYNEQFF
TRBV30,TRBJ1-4,CAWTGGIGEKLFF
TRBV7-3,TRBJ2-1,CASSLTGRSEQFF
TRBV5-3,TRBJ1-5,CARSSDDSGGNQPQHF
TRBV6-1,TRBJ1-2,CASQGQGARGYTF
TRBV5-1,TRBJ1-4,CASSLEQQGRTNEKLFF
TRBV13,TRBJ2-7,CASSLGGAGVSLAYEQYF
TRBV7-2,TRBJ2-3,CASTLLARTDTQYF
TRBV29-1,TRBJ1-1,CSALAGGTEAFF